This T cell receptor (beta chain) was identified during a study of tumor and adjacent non-tumor tissue in lung cancer (dated by TCRdb to between 2017 and 2018). Regarding the research as a whole: By cancer type, the cohort comprised 12 adenocarcinoma patients, 2 squamous cell carcinoma patients and 1 small cell lung cancer patient. Among the 15 or so patients, ages ranged from roughly 31 to 85 years, roughly ten were men and 5 were women, and disease was TNM stage I to III. A total of 95 million to 150 million productive TCRbeta reads were generated by sequencing, corresponding to an average of roughly 4 million reads per sample. Bulk TCRbeta repertoires were compared between lung tumor tissue and matched distant non-tumor lung tissue obtained from fewer than 16 lung cancer patients. For each patient, one tumor sample and one normal lung sample were taken, giving thirty paired specimens that underwent TCRbeta CDR3 sequencing.

The germline V gene provides CDR1 ENHRY and CDR2 SYGVKD. From V the trimming removes 7 bases and from J it removes 1 base, while the gene matches leave 2 bases of the junction unaccounted for. The cysteine opens and the phenylalanine closes a CDR3 of 14 amino acids. Only the CDR3 portion is preserved as DNA: 42 bases, with reading frame beginning at the first base. This clonotype was counted a few times. Its antigen remains undetermined. No quality values exist for individual bases; no much larger clone is one base distant. On the study overall, not on this receptor specifically: Peripheral blood was not sequenced, so blood TCRbeta repertoires in these lung cancer patients were not examined. TCR diversity was significantly higher in younger patients, and greater tumor TCR diversity was associated with shorter overall survival and shorter disease-free survival. Neither the sequencing platform nor unique molecular identifiers are mentioned in the methods. Only roughly 14 patients were included in the cohort, and the need for larger samples and more detailed clinical data was noted by the authors. Significantly higher TCR diversity (inverse Simpson) was observed in tumor tissue than in normal lung tissue (around 460 vs 160, P = 0.0075, Mann-Whitney U test). A significantly larger cumulative share of the repertoire was made up by the top 100 clones in normal lung than in tumor tissue.

RNA was isolated from bulk unsorted tissue, and RNA quality was assessed with a NanoDrop ND-1000 and an Agilent 2100. Donors were newly diagnosed lung cancer patients admitted for thoracic surgery in China between August and November 2014, without prior chemotherapy. Patients with previous radiotherapy or chemotherapy, or with another concurrent cancer, were excluded from the study. Pieces of surgical tissue measuring roughly 1-2.2 cm3 were kept in RNAlater solution and held at -80 degrees C until needed. The method behind the library was multiplex PCR. The instrument given in TCRdb is Illumina HiSeq 2500. TCRbeta libraries were constructed through three rounds of nested PCR with primers (Table S4) according to protocols modified from ARM-PCR. PCR products of 200-500 bp were gel-excised and purified with the QIAquick gel extraction kit before sequencing. From the authors' description of their analysis: Reads were cleaned using Trimmomatic, were merged into complete CDR3 sequences using FLASH, and were assigned to V(D)J germline segments using MiTCR. Clonal diversity was calculated as the inverse Simpson's index using VDJtools. In-frame sequences without a premature stop codon were defined as productive reads. Clones were called with MiXCR by TCRdb after fastp trimmed the public reads at Q25, and only in-frame beta chains were retained. Entries are consolidated by CDR3 protein sequence, retaining the most common genes and DNA. TCRdb assigned the V and J calls; the authors' analysis was not used. The table for this sample lists about 200,000 distinct CDR3 sequences; roughly 70% of them were counted only once. The ten largest clones take up around 27% of the sample.

The receptor's source is a man in his 60s with non-small cell lung cancer. The specimen sequenced was lung tumor tissue. In this chain, TRBV10-3 is recombined with TRBJ2-3, with TRBD1 matching 10 junction bases. The CDR3 here reads CAITGTGGTDTQYF. The DNA reads as follows: TGTGCCATCACCGGGACAGGGGGCACAGATACGCAGTATTTT.